A single sample is the source of the 6 T cell receptor beta chains below, sequenced in a study of blood T cell repertoires in COVID-19. Produced via immunoSEQ multiplex PCR; TCRdb's table is partial and in-frame only. Among under 200,000 clones listed, approximately 86% were seen once. Input material: PBMCs or T cells enriched from blood (not recorded which). Receptors were obtained from a woman aged 55 to 70 with acute COVID-19.

Only one count was recorded for this clone. The chain employs TRBV9 and TRBJ2-2; 9 positions match TRBD2. The CDR3 spans 18 residues. Germline CDR1 reads SGDLS; CDR2 reads YYNGEE. The trim removed 4 bases at V and 0 bases at J, leaving 10 bases unmatched. The CDR3 DNA reads as TGTGCCAGCAGCCAGGTTGGCGGGGGGGCAACGAACACCGGGGAGCTGTTTTTT. Protein sequence: CASSQVGGGATNTGELFF.

This clone was recorded a few times. This sequence joins TRBV19 and TRBJ1-2, with 7 bases aligning to TRBD1. The CDR3 spans 13 residues. Trimming cost V 11 bases and J 4 bases; bases outside gene matches: 10. Germline V gives CDR1 LNHDA, CDR2 SQIVND (reference sequence). The CDR3 sequence: CAASPGQLYGYTF. DNA for the CDR3: TGTGCCGCCTCCCCGGGACAGCTCTATGGCTACACCTTC.

The rearrangement joins TRBV24-1 to TRBJ1-1; 8 bases line up with TRBD1. The germline CDR1 and CDR2 sequences are KGHDR and SFDVKD. After removal of 3 bases from V and 0 bases from J, the junction contained 2 bases not matched to a gene. The CDR3 totals 15 residues. CDR3 sequence reads: CATSDNRGVNTEAFF. In nucleotides, the CDR3 is TGTGCCACCAGTGATAACAGGGGGGTGAACACTGAAGCTTTCTTT.

This clone turned up a few times. V usage is TRBV11-3 and J usage is TRBJ2-6; no firm D call. This CDR3 has 13 residues. The germline V gene encodes CDR1 SGHNT and CDR2 YENEEA. V was clipped by 5 bases and J by 3 bases, with 5 bases between them. The CDR3 DNA sequence: TGTGCCAGCAGCCCTTATGGGGCCAACGTCCTGACTTTC. Translating gives CASSPYGANVLTF. Full variable domain (rest looked up from reference TRBV11-3 and TRBJ2-6): EAGVVQSPRYKIIEKKQPVAFWCNPISGHNTLYWYLQNLGQGPELLIRYENEEAVDDSQLPKDRFSAERLKGVDSTLKIQPAELGDSAVYLCASSPYGANVLTFGAGSRLTVL.

V is TRBV7-9 and J is TRBJ1-5, with 8 bases identical to TRBD1. J gave up 3 bases and V 5 bases, and 6 bases lay outside the gene matches. Germline V gives CDR1 SEHNR, CDR2 FQNEAQ (reference sequence). CDR3 length equals 15 residues. CDR3 amino acids: CASSAGQDVNQPQHF. The DNA for the CDR3 is TGTGCCAGCAGCGCGGGACAGGACGTCAATCAGCCCCAGCATTTT.

The V gene is TRBV5-1, the J gene TRBJ2-7, with 10 bases aligning to TRBD2. The CDR3 is 15 residues long. The germline V gene has CDR1 SGHRS and CDR2 YFSETQ. The ends lost 2 bases at V and 6 bases at J; junction bases unmatched: 8. CDR3 DNA sequence: TGCGCCAGCAGCTTTAGCGGGGGGATAGTCGGCGAGCAGTACTTC. It specifies CASSFSGGIVGEQYF.